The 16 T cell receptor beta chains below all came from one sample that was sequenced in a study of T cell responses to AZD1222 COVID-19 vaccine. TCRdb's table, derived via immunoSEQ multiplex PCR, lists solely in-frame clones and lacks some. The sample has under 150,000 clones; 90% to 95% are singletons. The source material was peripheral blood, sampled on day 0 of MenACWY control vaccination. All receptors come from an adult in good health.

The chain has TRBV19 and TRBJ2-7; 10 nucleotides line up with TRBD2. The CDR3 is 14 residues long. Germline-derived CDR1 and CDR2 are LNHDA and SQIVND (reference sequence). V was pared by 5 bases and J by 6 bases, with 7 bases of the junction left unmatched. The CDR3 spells CASSGLAGVGEQYF. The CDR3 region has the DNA TGTGCCAGTAGTGGGCTAGCGGGAGTCGGCGAGCAGTACTTC. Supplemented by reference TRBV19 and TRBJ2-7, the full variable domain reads DGGITQSPKYLFRKEGQNVTLSCEQNLNHDAMYWYRQDPGQGLRLIYYSQIVNDFQKGDIAEGYSVSREKKESFPLTVTSAQKNPTAFYLCASSGLAGVGEQYFGPGTRLTVT.

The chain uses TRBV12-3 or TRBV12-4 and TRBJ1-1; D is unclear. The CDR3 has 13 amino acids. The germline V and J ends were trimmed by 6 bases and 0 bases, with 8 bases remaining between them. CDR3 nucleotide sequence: TGTGCCAGCAGCTTGACCCTGAACACTGAAGCTTTCTTT. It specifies CASSLTLNTEAFF.

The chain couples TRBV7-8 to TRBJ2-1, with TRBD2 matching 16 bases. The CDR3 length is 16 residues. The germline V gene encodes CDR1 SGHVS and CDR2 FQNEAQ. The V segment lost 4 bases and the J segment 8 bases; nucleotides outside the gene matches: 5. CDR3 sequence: CASSWGLAGGPDEQFF. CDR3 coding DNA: TGTGCCAGCAGCTGGGGACTAGCGGGGGGGCCTGATGAGCAGTTCTTC.

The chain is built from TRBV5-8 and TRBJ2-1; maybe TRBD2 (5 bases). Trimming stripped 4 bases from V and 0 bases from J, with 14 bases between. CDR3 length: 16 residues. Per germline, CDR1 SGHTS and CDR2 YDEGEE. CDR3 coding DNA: TGTGCCAGCAGCATCGGACTGGCTAGCTCCTACAATGAGCAGTTCTTC. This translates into CASSIGLASSYNEQFF. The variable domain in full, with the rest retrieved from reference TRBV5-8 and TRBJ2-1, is EAGVTQSPTHLIKTRGQQATLRCSPISGHTSVYWYQQALGLGLQFLLWYDEGEERNRGNFPPRFSGRQFPNYSSELNVNALELEDSALYLCASSIGLASSYNEQFFGPGTRLTVL.

CDR3 sequence (DNA): TGTGCCAGCAGCTTGCTACCTGGACAGGGACCAGCTTTCTTT. Encoded protein: CASSLLPGQGPAFF. This chain joins TRBV7-6 and TRBJ1-1; TRBD1 matches 8 bases. Losses at the gene ends were 3 bases for V and 10 bases for J; bases not matched to a gene: 10. The CDR3 length is 14 residues. CDR1 and CDR2 from the germline V gene are SGHVS and FNYEAQ.

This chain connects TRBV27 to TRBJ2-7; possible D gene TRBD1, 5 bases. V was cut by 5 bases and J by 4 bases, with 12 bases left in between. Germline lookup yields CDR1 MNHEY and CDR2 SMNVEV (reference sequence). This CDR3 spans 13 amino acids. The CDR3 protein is CASSPKPGYEQYF. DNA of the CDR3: TGTGCCAGCAGTCCGAAGCCAGGGTACGAGCAGTACTTC.

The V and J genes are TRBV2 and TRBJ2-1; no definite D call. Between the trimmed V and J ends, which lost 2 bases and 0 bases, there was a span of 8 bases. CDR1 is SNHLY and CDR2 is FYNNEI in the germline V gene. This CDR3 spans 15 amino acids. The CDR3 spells CASSESGSSYNEQFF. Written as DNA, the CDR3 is TGTGCCAGCAGTGAATCAGGCAGCTCCTACAATGAGCAGTTCTTC.

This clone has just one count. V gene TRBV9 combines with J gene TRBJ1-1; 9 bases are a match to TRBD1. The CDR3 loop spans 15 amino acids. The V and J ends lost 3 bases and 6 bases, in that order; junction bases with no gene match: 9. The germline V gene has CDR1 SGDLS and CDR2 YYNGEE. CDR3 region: CASSADQQGAAEAFF. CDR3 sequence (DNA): TGTGCCAGCAGCGCAGACCAACAGGGGGCAGCTGAAGCTTTCTTT.

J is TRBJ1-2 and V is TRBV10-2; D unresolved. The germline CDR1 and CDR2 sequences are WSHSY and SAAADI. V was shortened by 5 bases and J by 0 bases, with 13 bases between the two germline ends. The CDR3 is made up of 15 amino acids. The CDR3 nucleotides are TGCGCCAGCAGTATAATAAGGGAAGCTAACTATGGCTACACCTTC. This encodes CASSIIREANYGYTF.

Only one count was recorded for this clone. CDR3 sequence (DNA): TGCGCCAGCAGCTTGTCCTCGATAGCGGGAGGCCCCGGTGAGCAGTTCTTC. Encoded protein: CASSLSSIAGGPGEQFF. The chain uses TRBV5-1 and TRBJ2-1, with 10 bases lining up with TRBD2. The germline CDR1 and CDR2 sequences are SGHRS and YFSETQ. V shed 1 base, J shed 9 bases, and the junction held 13 bases outside the gene matches. The CDR3 has 17 amino acids. Full variable domain (rest looked up from reference TRBV5-1 and TRBJ2-1): KAGVTQTPRYLIKTRGQQVTLSCSPISGHRSVSWYQQTPGQGLQFLFEYFSETQRNKGNFPGRFSGRQFSNSRSEMNVSTLELGDSALYLCASSLSSIAGGPGEQFFGPGTRLTVL.

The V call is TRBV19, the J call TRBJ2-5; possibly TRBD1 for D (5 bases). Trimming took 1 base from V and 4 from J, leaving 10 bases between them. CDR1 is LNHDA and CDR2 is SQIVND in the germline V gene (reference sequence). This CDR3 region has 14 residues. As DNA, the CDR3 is TGTGCCAGTAGTATAGGGCAGGGAACAGAGACCCAGTACTTC. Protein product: CASSIGQGTETQYF.

DNA of the CDR3: TGTGCCAGCAGGGAGACACTAGCCTATGGCTACACCTTC. Protein: CASRETLAYGYTF. V and J are TRBV6-5 and TRBJ1-2; D gene unclear. Between the trimmed V and J ends, which lost 6 bases and 4 bases, there was a span of 12 bases. CDR3 size: 13 residues. Germline assignment: CDR1 MNHEY and CDR2 SVGAGI.

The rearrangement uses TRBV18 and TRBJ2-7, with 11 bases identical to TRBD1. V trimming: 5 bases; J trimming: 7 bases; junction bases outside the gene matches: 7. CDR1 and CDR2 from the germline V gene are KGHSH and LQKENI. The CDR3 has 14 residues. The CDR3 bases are TGTGCCAGCTCATCCGGACAGGGGGCGGGAGAGCAGTACTTC. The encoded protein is CASSSGQGAGEQYF.

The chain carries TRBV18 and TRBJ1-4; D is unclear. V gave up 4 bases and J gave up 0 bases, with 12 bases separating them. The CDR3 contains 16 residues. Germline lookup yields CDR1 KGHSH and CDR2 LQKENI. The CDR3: CASSRSFGATNEKLFF. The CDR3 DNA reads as TGTGCCAGCTCACGGAGTTTTGGTGCAACTAATGAAAAACTGTTTTTT.

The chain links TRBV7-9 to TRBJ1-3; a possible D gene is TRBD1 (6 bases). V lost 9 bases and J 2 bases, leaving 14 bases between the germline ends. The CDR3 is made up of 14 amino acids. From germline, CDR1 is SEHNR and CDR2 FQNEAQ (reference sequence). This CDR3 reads CASPMGAAGNTIYF. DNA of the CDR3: TGTGCCAGTCCAATGGGGGCCGCTGGAAACACCATATATTTT.

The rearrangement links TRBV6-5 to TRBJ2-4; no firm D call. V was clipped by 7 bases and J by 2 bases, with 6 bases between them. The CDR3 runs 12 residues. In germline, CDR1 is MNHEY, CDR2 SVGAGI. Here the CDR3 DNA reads TGTGCCAGCAAGACCACCAAAAACATTCAGTACTTC. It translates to CASKTTKNIQYF.